This TCR beta chain was identified in a study of sequential checkpoint blockade in melanoma. Germline values: CDR1 LNHNV, CDR2 YYDKDF (reference sequence). The CDR3 spans 15 residues. V shed 0 bases and J 3 bases; nucleotides not matched to a gene: 2. Treatment reported: randomized to nivolumab then ipilimumab (arm A) or the reverse (arm B). Assay: immunoSEQ multiplex PCR; the TCRdb copy retains only in-frame clones and omits some. The sample records 1,500 to 2,000 clones, 15% to 20% being singletons. This sequence originates from a human donor with melanoma. V and J are TRBV15 and TRBJ2-1, with TRBD2 identical over 7 bases. The sequencing here drew on tumor tissue (inferred from file names), taken from a patient given nivolumab and ipilimumab in sequence. In DNA, the CDR3 is TGTGCCACCAGCAGAGACAGGGAGGGCTACAATGAGCAGTTCTTC. Amino acid sequence: CATSRDREGYNEQFF.